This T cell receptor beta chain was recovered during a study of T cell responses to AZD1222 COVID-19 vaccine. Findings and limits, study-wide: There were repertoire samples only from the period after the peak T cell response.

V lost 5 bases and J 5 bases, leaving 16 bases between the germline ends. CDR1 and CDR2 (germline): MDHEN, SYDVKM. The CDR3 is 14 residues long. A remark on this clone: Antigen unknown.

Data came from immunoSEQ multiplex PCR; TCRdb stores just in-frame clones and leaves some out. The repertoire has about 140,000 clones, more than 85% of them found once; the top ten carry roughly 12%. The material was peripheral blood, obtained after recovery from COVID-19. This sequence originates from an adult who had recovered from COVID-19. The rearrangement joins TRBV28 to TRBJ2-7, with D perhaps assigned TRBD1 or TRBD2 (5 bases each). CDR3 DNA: TGTGCCAGCAGTCTCGGGACCCCAGTCAACGAGCAGTACTTC. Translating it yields CASSLGTPVNEQYF. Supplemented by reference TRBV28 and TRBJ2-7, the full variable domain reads DVKVTQSSRYLVKRTGEKVFLECVQDMDHENMFWYRQDPGLGLRLIYFSYDVKMKEKGDIPEGYSVSREKKERFSLILESASTNQTSMYLCASSLGTPVNEQYFGPGTRLTVT.